The 5 T cell receptor beta chains given below trace back to one sample, sequenced in a study of regulatory T cells in long-lasting Graves disease (dated by TCRdb to the early 2020s). Receptor libraries were prepared by multiplex PCR. Data came from an Illumina HiSeq 4000. CDR3 regions were amplified by Arm-PCR with iRepertoire HTBI primers to construct TCR beta libraries. TCRdb passed the public sequencing reads through fastp at Q25 and MiXCR, retaining productive beta sequences. One record per CDR3 amino acid sequence lists the most common genes and DNA. Across this sample there are 550,000 to 600,000 distinct CDR3 sequences, with approximately 16% seen only once. Together, the top ten hold 12% of the sample. The time point tag for this specimen amounts to: newly diagnosed GD, antithyroid drugs for less than 3 months. RNA was extracted from PBMCs in TRIzol for both TCR sequencing and RNA sequencing.

These data also featured in a second study, about T cells in Graves' hyperthyroidism and ophthalmopathy.

The material sequenced was peripheral blood mononuclear cells (PBMCs), taken at new diagnosis, from a patient treated with antithyroid drugs. These receptors all come from a man in his late teens or twenties with Graves disease. Donor details come from another sample of the same person, matched by shared clones.

The chain links TRBV30 to TRBJ1-1, with 11 bases identical to TRBD1. The CDR3 spans 16 residues. V shed 2 bases and J 1 base; nucleotides not matched to a gene: 6. Looked up from germline, CDR1 is GTSNPN and CDR2 is SVGIG (reference sequence). DNA of the CDR3: TGTGCCTGGAGTTTGGGACAGGGGGTTGGGAACACTGAAGCTTTCTTT. This codes for CAWSLGQGVGNTEAFF.

The chain carries TRBV6-2 or TRBV6-3 and TRBJ1-2, with D maybe TRBD1 (5 bases). Per the germline V gene, CDR1 is MNHEY and CDR2 is SVGEGT. The CDR3 covers 13 residues. The germline V and J ends were trimmed by 5 bases and 6 bases, with 13 bases remaining between them. CDR3 sequence reads: CASSPPGEDGYTF. CDR3 coding DNA: TGTGCCAGCAGTCCCCCGGGGGAGGATGGCTACACCTTC.

This clonotype was observed a handful of times. This chain links TRBV6-2 or TRBV6-3 with TRBJ2-1, with TRBD2 matching 7 bases. The CDR3 is 16 amino acids. The junction had 4 bases not matched to a gene; V was cut back by 2 bases and J by 0 bases. The germline V gene has CDR1 MNHEY and CDR2 SVGEGT. CDR3 DNA: TGTGCCAGCAGTTACACCGCGGGGGACTCCTACAATGAGCAGTTCTTC. Amino acids: CASSYTAGDSYNEQFF.

Only a few counts were recorded for this clonotype. This chain links TRBV7-2 with TRBJ2-2; D is perhaps TRBD1 (7 bases). The germline V and J ends were trimmed by 2 bases and 6 bases, with 13 bases remaining between them. Per germline, CDR1 SGHTA and CDR2 FQGNSA. This CDR3 is built from 15 residues. The CDR3 coding sequence is TGTGCCAGCAGCTTACAGGGGGGAAGGGCCGGGGAGCTGTTTTTT. This encodes CASSLQGGRAGELFF.

V and J are TRBV9 and TRBJ2-1, with TRBD2 matching 8 bases. The CDR3 runs to 16 residues. After removal of 0 bases from V and 6 bases from J, the junction contained 8 bases not matched to a gene. Germline CDR1 reads SGDLS; CDR2 reads YYNGEE. The CDR3 here is CASSVVGPGGINEQFF. The CDR3 region has the DNA TGTGCCAGCAGCGTAGTGGGTCCGGGAGGGATCAATGAGCAGTTCTTC.